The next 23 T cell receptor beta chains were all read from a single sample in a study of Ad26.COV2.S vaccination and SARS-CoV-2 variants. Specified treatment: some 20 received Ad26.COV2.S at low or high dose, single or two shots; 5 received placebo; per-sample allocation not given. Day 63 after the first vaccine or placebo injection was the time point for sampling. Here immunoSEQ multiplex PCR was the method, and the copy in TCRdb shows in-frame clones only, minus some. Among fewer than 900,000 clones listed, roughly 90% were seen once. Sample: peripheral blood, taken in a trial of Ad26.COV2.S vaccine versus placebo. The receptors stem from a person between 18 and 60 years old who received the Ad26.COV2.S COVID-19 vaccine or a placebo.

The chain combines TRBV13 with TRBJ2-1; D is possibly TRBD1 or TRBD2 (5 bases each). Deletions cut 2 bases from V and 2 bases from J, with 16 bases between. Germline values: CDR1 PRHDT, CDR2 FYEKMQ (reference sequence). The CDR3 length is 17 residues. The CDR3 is CASSLQDRDGPYNEQFF. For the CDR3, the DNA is TGTGCCAGCAGCTTACAAGATCGGGACGGCCCCTACAATGAGCAGTTCTTC.

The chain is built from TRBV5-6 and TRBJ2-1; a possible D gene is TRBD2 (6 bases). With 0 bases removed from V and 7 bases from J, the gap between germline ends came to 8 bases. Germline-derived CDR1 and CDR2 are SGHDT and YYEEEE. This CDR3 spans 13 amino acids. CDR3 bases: TGTGCCAGCAGCTTGGTGGGGGGAAATGAGCAGTTCTTC. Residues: CASSLVGGNEQFF. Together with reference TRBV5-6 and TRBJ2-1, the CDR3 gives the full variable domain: DAGVTQSPTHLIKTRGQQVTLRCSPKSGHDTVSWYQQALGQGPQFIFQYYEEEERQRGNFPDRFSGHQFPNYSSELNVNALLLGDSALYLCASSLVGGNEQFFGPGTRLTVL.

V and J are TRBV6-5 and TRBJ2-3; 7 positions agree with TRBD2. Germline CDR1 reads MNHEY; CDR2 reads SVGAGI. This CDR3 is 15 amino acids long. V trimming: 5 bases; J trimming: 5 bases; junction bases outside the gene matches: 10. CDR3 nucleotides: TGTGCCAGCAGTCCCTGGCGGGAGAGGAAAGATACGCAGTATTTT. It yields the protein CASSPWRERKDTQYF.

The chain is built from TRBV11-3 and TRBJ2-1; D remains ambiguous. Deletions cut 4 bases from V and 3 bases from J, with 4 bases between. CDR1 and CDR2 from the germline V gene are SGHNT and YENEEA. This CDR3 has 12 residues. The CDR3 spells CASSSDYNEQFF. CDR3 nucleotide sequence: TGTGCCAGCAGCTCGGACTACAATGAGCAGTTCTTC.

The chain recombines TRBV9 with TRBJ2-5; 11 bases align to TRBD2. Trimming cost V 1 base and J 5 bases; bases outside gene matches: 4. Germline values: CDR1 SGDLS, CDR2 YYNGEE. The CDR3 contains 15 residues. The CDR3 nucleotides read TGTGCCAGCAGCGTACTAGCGGGAGGACACGAGACCCAGTACTTC. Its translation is CASSVLAGGHETQYF.

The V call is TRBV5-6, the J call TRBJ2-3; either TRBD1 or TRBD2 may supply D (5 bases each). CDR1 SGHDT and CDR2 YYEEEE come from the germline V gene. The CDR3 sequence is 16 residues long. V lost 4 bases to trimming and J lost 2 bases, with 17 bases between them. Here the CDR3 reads CASSDRDRYLTDTQYF. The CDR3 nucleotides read TGTGCCAGCAGCGACCGGGACCGATACCTCACAGATACGCAGTATTTT.

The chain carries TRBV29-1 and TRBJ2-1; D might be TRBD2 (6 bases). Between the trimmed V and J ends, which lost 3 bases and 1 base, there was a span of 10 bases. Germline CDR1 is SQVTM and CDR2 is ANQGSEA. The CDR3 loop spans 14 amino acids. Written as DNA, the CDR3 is TGCAGCGTTGATCCGGGGGTTTCCTACAATGAGCAGTTCTTC. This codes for CSVDPGVSYNEQFF.

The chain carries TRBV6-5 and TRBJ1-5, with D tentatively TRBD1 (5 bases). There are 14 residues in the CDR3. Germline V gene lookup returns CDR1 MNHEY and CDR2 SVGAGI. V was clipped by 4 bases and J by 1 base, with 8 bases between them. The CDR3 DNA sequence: TGTGCCAGCAGTTGGGACGCGAGCAATCAGCCCCAGCATTTT. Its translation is CASSWDASNQPQHF.

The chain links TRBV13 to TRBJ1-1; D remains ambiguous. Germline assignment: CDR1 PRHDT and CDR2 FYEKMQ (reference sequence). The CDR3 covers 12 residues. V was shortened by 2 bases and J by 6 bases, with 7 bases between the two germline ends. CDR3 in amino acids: CASSLNAPEAFF. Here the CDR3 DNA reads TGTGCCAGCAGCTTAAATGCGCCTGAAGCTTTCTTT. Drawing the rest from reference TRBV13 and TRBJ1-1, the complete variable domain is AAGVIQSPRHLIKEKRETATLKCYPIPRHDTVYWYQQGPGQDPQFLISFYEKMQSDKGSIPDRFSAQQFSDYHSELNMSSLELGDSALYFCASSLNAPEAFFGQGTRLTVV.

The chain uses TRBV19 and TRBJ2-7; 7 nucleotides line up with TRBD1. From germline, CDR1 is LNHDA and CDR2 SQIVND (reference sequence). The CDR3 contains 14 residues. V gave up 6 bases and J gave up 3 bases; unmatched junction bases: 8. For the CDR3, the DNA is TGTGCCAGTAGCCGACGACAGGGTGACTACGAGCAGTACTTC. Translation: CASSRRQGDYEQYF.

This CDR3 reads CATSDSPGMTGTQYF. The CDR3 coding sequence is TGTGCCACCAGTGATTCCCCCGGGATGACGGGAACGCAGTATTTT. The genes are TRBV24-1 and TRBJ2-3; D is perhaps TRBD2 (5 bases). This CDR3 contains 15 residues. Trimming stripped 2 bases from V and 9 bases from J, with 17 bases between. Germline loops: CDR1 KGHDR, CDR2 SFDVKD.

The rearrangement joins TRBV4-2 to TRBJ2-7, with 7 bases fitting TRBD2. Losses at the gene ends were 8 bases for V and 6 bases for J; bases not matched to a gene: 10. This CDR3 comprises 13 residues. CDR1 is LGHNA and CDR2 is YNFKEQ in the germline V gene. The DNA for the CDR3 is TGTGCCAGCGGCGGGAGTAGCGATACCGAGCAGTACTTC. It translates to CASGGSSDTEQYF.

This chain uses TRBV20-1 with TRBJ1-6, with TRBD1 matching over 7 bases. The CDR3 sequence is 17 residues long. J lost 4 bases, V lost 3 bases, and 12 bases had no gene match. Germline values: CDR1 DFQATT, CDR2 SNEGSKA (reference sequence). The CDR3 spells CSASRALGGAYNSPLHF. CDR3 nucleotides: TGCAGTGCTAGTCGGGCACTAGGGGGCGCTTATAATTCACCCCTCCACTTT.

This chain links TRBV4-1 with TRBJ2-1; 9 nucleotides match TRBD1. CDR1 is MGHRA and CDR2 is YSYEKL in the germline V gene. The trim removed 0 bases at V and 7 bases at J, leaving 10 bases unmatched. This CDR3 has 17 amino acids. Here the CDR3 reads CASSQDLGGTGRNEQFF. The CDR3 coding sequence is TGCGCCAGCAGCCAAGATCTTGGAGGGACAGGGCGGAATGAGCAGTTCTTC.

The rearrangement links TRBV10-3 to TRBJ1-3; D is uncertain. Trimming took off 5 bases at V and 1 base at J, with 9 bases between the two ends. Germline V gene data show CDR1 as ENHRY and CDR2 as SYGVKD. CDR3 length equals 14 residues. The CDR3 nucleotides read TGTGCCATCAGTTTTATGGAATCTGGAAACACCATATATTTT. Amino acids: CAISFMESGNTIYF.

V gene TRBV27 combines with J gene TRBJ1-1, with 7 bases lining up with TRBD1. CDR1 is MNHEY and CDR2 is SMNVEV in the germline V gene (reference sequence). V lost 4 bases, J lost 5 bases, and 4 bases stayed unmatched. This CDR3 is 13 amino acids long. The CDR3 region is CASSWLQGTEAFF. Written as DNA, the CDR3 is TGTGCCAGCAGTTGGCTACAGGGGACTGAAGCTTTCTTT.

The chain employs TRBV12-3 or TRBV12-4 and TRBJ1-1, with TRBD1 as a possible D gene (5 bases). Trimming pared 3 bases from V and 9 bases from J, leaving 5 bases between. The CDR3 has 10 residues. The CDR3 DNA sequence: TGTGCCAGCAGTTTGGGGCAAGCTTTCTTT. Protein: CASSLGQAFF.

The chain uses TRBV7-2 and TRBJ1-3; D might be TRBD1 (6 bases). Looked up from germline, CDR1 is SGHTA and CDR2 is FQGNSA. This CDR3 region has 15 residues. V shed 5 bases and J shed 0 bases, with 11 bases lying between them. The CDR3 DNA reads TGTGCCAGCAGCCCTGACAGGCTCTCTGGAAACACCATATATTTT. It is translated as CASSPDRLSGNTIYF.

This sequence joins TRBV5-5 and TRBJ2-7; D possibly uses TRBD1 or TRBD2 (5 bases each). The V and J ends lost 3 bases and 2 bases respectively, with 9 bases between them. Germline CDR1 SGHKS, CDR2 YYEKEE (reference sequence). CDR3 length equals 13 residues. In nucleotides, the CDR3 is TGTGCCAGCAGCTCACCGGGACCCTACGAGCAGTACTTC. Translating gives CASSSPGPYEQYF.

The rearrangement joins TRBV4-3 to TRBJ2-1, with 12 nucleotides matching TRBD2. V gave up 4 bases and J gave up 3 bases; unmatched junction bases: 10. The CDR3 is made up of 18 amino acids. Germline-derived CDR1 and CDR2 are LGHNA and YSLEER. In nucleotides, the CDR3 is TGCGCCAGCAGCCCCAGGGGCACTAGCGGGGGGAACTACAATGAGCAGTTCTTC. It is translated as CASSPRGTSGGNYNEQFF.

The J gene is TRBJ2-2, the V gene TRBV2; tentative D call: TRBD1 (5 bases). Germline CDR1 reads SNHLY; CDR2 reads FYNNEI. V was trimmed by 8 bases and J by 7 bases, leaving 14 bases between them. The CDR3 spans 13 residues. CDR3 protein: CASAAGSIGELFF. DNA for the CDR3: TGTGCCAGCGCGGCAGGGTCGATCGGGGAGCTGTTTTTT. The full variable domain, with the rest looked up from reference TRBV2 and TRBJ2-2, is EPEVTQTPSHQVTQMGQEVILRCVPISNHLYFYWYRQILGQKVEFLVSFYNNEISEKSEIFDDQFSVERPDGSNFTLKIRSTKLEDSAMYFCASAAGSIGELFFGEGSRLTVL.

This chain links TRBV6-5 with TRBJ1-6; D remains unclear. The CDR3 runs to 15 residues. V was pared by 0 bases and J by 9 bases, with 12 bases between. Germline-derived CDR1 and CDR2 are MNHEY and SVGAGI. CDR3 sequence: CASSYSRRPGSPLHF. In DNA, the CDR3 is TGTGCCAGCAGTTACTCGCGGAGACCGGGTTCACCCCTCCACTTT.

The CDR3 DNA follows: TGCAGCGTTGTCGATCATTGGAGGCGAGAGACCCAGTACTTC. It specifies CSVVDHWRRETQYF. The gene calls are TRBV29-1 and TRBJ2-5; possible D gene TRBD2, 5 bases. CDR3 length equals 14 residues. Trimming cost V 4 bases and J 4 bases, with 16 bases left between them. Germline CDR1 reads SQVTM; CDR2 reads ANQGSEA.